This TCR beta chain was profiled in a study of somatic mutations in cytotoxic T cells in rheumatoid arthritis. Some clones are missing from TCRdb's copy, which holds only in-frame ones; the method was immunoSEQ multiplex PCR. The sample lists about 16,000 clones; roughly 78% were seen once. Trimming shortened V by 8 bases and J by 0 bases, and 5 bases separated the two germline ends. The CDR3 length is 13 residues. Germline V gene lookup returns CDR1 MNHEY and CDR2 SMNVEV (reference sequence). J is TRBJ2-6 and V is TRBV27; D unclear. The source of this sequence is a woman aged 45-65 years with rheumatoid arthritis. The sequencing input was CD8+ T cells sorted from blood. CDR3 coding DNA: TGTGCCAGCTCTCGCTCTGGGGCCAACGTCCTGACTTTC. Amino acids: CASSRSGANVLTF.